What follows are 16 T cell receptor beta chains derived from one specimen sequenced in a study of blood T cell repertoires in COVID-19. Only in-frame clones appear in the TCRdb table, and some are missing; sequencing was by immunoSEQ multiplex PCR. The table shows hundreds of thousands of clones, with around 90% occurring only once. Sequencing was performed on peripheral blood. The source of these receptors is a man in his late teens or twenties with active or convalescent COVID-19.

This clone was observed once. This sequence joins TRBV9 and TRBJ2-5; D is unresolved. Germline V gene data show CDR1 as SGDLS and CDR2 as YYNGEE. The CDR3 extends over 16 amino acids. Trimming left V 0 bases short and J 1 base short, with 13 bases between. The CDR3 region is CASSVDPGRSQETQYF. CDR3 sequence (DNA): TGTGCCAGCAGCGTAGACCCTGGCAGATCCCAAGAGACCCAGTACTTC.

The gene calls are TRBV9 and TRBJ2-3, with TRBD2 matching over 7 bases. Per the germline V gene, CDR1 is SGDLS and CDR2 is YYNGEE. Trimming took 3 bases from V and 4 from J; bases not matched to a gene: 5. This CDR3 contains 14 residues. The CDR3 DNA reads TGTGCCAGCAGCGCCGGGAGGCATCCAGATACGCAGTATTTT. It translates to CASSAGRHPDTQYF.

The chain combines TRBV28 with TRBJ1-2; 7 bases are shared with TRBD1. V trimming: 5 bases; J trimming: 5 bases; junction bases outside the gene matches: 11. Germline-derived CDR1 and CDR2 are MDHEN and SYDVKM. The CDR3 extends over 15 amino acids. CDR3 loop: CASSLGTEGVYGYTF. The CDR3 nucleotides are TGTGCCAGCAGTCTCGGGACAGAGGGAGTTTATGGCTACACCTTC.

This rearrangement joins TRBV6-5 to TRBJ2-7; 7 bases agree with TRBD1. CDR1 is MNHEY and CDR2 is SVGAGI in the germline V gene. The length of the CDR3 is 15 residues. Trimming removed 6 bases from V and 1 base from J; junction bases left unmatched: 9. CDR3 sequence reads: CASRRTTGQSYEQYF. The CDR3 DNA reads as TGTGCCAGCAGGCGAACGACGGGACAGTCCTACGAGCAGTACTTC.

This chain connects TRBV5-4 to TRBJ1-2, with 11 bases aligning to TRBD1. Germline V gene lookup returns CDR1 SGHNT and CDR2 YYREEE (reference sequence). This CDR3 region has 16 residues. V shed 4 bases, J shed 11 bases, and the junction held 16 bases outside the gene matches. The CDR3 loop is CASSGPGQGVTVTYTF. Written as DNA, the CDR3 is TGTGCCAGCAGCGGGCCGGGACAGGGGGTGACGGTAACATACACCTTC.

This rearrangement joins TRBV6-6 to TRBJ1-2; 10 nucleotides match TRBD1. Germline trimming cut 7 bases from V and 2 bases from J; bases unmatched to any gene: 4. CDR3 length equals 14 residues. CDR1 and CDR2 from the germline V gene are MNHNY and SVGAGI (reference sequence). The CDR3 is CASKTGGQNYGYTF. The CDR3 nucleotides are TGTGCCAGCAAGACAGGGGGCCAGAACTATGGCTACACCTTC.

This clone occurred once. V usage is TRBV5-4 and J usage is TRBJ1-1; D is unclear. The CDR3 has 15 residues. CDR1 is SGHNT, CDR2 YYREEE, per germline (reference sequence). V lost 4 bases and J 5 bases, leaving 18 bases between the germline ends. The CDR3 loop reads CASSLGGGVRTEAFF. CDR3 nucleotide sequence: TGTGCCAGCAGCCTGGGAGGAGGAGTCCGGACTGAAGCTTTCTTT.

This chain joins TRBV4-3 and TRBJ1-1, with TRBD1 matching 7 bases. This CDR3 is built from 13 residues. CDR1 is LGHNA, CDR2 YSLEER, per germline. The ends lost 6 bases at V and 6 bases at J; junction bases unmatched: 7. The CDR3 spells CASRSGGLAEAFF. The CDR3 DNA sequence: TGCGCCAGCAGATCAGGGGGTTTGGCTGAAGCTTTCTTT.

The rearrangement joins TRBV9 to TRBJ2-3, with TRBD2 matching over 8 bases. Germline CDR1 is SGDLS and CDR2 is YYNGEE. With 3 bases clipped from V and 2 bases from J, the junction kept 8 bases outside the gene matches. CDR3 length: 16 amino acids. CDR3 sequence reads: CASSASGGTYTDTQYF. In DNA form, the CDR3 reads TGTGCCAGCAGCGCCAGCGGGGGCACTTACACAGATACGCAGTATTTT.

This chain connects TRBV6-5 to TRBJ1-2, with D possibly matching TRBD1 (6 bases). Trimming removed 2 bases at V and 0 bases at J, with 10 bases between. The CDR3 covers 15 residues. CDR1 and CDR2 from the germline V gene are MNHEY and SVGAGI. The CDR3 protein is CASSYRQVANYGYTF. DNA for the CDR3: TGTGCCAGCAGTTACCGACAGGTGGCTAACTATGGCTACACCTTC.

The chain has TRBV13 and TRBJ2-7, with 7 bases fitting TRBD1. The CDR3 loop spans 14 amino acids. CDR1 and CDR2 (germline): PRHDT, FYEKMQ (reference sequence). V dropped 2 bases and J dropped 3; count of bases not matched to a gene: 4. CDR3 amino acids: CASSLRDRVYEQYF. CDR3 coding DNA: TGTGCCAGCAGCTTACGGGACAGAGTCTACGAGCAGTACTTC.

This clone has more than one count but fewer than ten. This chain links TRBV5-6 with TRBJ2-5, with TRBD1 matching over 9 bases. The CDR3 has 16 residues. Germline V gene data show CDR1 as SGHDT and CDR2 as YYEEEE. J was trimmed by 2 bases and V by 4 bases; bases with no gene match: 9. The CDR3 nucleotides read TGTGCCAGCAGCCCAGGCGGTGGACAGGGGCAAGAGACCCAGTACTTC. This codes for CASSPGGGQGQETQYF. Full variable domain (remainder filled in from reference TRBV5-6 and TRBJ2-5): DAGVTQSPTHLIKTRGQQVTLRCSPKSGHDTVSWYQQALGQGPQFIFQYYEEEERQRGNFPDRFSGHQFPNYSSELNVNALLLGDSALYLCASSPGGGQGQETQYFGPGTRLLVL.

The chain links TRBV19 to TRBJ1-1; TRBD1 matches 7 bases. Germline V lookup: CDR1 LNHDA, CDR2 SQIVND (reference sequence). The CDR3 consists of 15 residues. The trim removed 3 bases at V and 5 bases at J, leaving 9 bases unmatched. The CDR3 DNA follows: TGTGCCAGTAGTATGGCAGGGGGAGGTTGGACTGAAGCTTTCTTT. The encoded protein is CASSMAGGGWTEAFF.

This clone appeared once. The chain employs TRBV27 and TRBJ2-2; possible D gene TRBD2, 5 bases. The V and J ends lost 8 bases and 6 bases respectively, with 10 bases between them. CDR1 and CDR2 from the germline V gene are MNHEY and SMNVEV (reference sequence). This CDR3 region has 12 residues. The CDR3 is CASSFGAGELFF. The CDR3 DNA follows: TGTGCCAGCTCCTTCGGGGCCGGGGAGCTGTTTTTT.

J is TRBJ2-7 and V is TRBV15, with a possible D match to TRBD2 (6 bases). Germline loops: CDR1 LNHNV, CDR2 YYDKDF (reference sequence). Trimming took off 3 bases at V and 5 bases at J, with 11 bases between the two ends. The CDR3 loop spans 13 amino acids. Written as DNA, the CDR3 is TGTGCCACCAGCAGTGGGGGAGGTGACGAGCAGTACTTC. This encodes CATSSGGGDEQYF. The entire variable domain, with the rest obtained from reference TRBV15 and TRBJ2-7, is as follows: DAMVIQNPRYQVTQFGKPVTLSCSQTLNHNVMYWYQQKSSQAPKLLFHYYDKDFNNEADTPDNFQSRRPNTSFCFLDIRSPGLGDTAMYLCATSSGGGDEQYFGPGTRLTVT.

Concerning this clone itself: Other DNA sequences in the sample encode the same CDR3. The V and J genes are TRBV4-3 and TRBJ2-7; TRBD2 matches at 7 bases. This CDR3 is built from 15 residues. Germline CDR1 and CDR2: LGHNA and YSLEER. V shed 3 bases and J 2 bases; nucleotides not matched to a gene: 7. CDR3 bases: TGCGCCAGCAGCCAGAGAAGGGACTACCCCTACGAGCAGTACTTC. Amino acid sequence: CASSQRRDYPYEQYF.